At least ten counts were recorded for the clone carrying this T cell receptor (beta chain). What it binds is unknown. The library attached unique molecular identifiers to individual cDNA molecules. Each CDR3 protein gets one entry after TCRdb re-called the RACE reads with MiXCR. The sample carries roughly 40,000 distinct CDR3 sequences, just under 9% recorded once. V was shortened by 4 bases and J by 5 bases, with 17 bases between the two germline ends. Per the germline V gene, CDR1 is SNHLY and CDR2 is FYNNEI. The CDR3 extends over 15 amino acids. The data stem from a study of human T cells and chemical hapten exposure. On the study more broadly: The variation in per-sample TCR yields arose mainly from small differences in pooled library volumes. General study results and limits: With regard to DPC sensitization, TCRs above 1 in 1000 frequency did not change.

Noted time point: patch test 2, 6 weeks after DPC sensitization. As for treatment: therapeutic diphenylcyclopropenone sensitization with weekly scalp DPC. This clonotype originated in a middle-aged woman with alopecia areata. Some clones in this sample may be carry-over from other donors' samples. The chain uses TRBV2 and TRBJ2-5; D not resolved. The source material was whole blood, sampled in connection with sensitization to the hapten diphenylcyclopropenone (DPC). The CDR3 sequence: CASSGSENFGETQYF. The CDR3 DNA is TGTGCCAGCAGTGGATCGGAGAACTTTGGGGAGACCCAGTACTTC.